Listed here are 4 T cell receptor beta chains from one sample, sequenced in a study of CD8+ T cells in alopecia areata (dated by TCRdb to the late 2010s). The time point label on this specimen signifies: baseline before oral tofacitinib. Library prep was done by the immunoSEQ multiplex PCR assay. To provide template for TCR sequencing, every sample had RNA extracted and reverse transcribed into cDNA. This is the immuneACCESS table as TCRdb keeps it, with only in-frame sequences that have V and J called. A part of the clones is gone; compared with another copy, unresolved V genes explain less than half, and the rest is unexplained. In all, the sample holds fewer than 250,000 clones, and around 62% of those were seen once. The ten largest account for 0.45% of the sample. Sample: CD4+ T cells sorted from blood, taken at week 0. These receptors were taken from a human donor with alopecia areata.

As regards this clone: The same CDR3 is also encoded by other DNA sequences in this sample. The chain carries TRBV18 and TRBJ2-7; perhaps TRBD1 as D (6 bases). The CDR3 has 11 amino acids. V gave up 6 bases and J gave up 4 bases, with 7 bases separating them. CDR1 is KGHSH, CDR2 LQKENI, per germline. The CDR3: CASSQGYEQYF. In DNA, the CDR3 is TGTGCCAGCTCCCAGGGGTACGAGCAGTACTTC.

This clone was picked up a small number of times. The chain combines TRBV5-1 with TRBJ2-5; no clear D gene. The V gene lost 4 bases and the J gene lost 4 bases, with 8 bases spanning the gap. The CDR3 totals 12 residues. Germline V lookup: CDR1 SGHRS, CDR2 YFSETQ. The DNA for the CDR3 is TGCGCCAGCAGCCCTCAAGGAGAGACCCAGTACTTC. Protein sequence: CASSPQGETQYF.

The chain is built from TRBV29-1 and TRBJ1-2; no definite D call. From germline, CDR1 is SQVTM and CDR2 ANQGSEA. This CDR3 contains 12 residues. V was cut by 7 bases and J by 4 bases, with 13 bases left in between. The CDR3 region is CSAAGGRYGYTF. Here the CDR3 DNA reads TGCAGCGCCGCGGGAGGTCGCTATGGCTACACCTTC.

The chain uses TRBV29-1 and TRBJ2-3, with 7 bases lining up with TRBD2. Germline V gives CDR1 SQVTM, CDR2 ANQGSEA. With V trimmed by 6 bases and J by 4 bases, 10 bases remained unmatched. This CDR3 contains 14 residues. CDR3 region: CSVKTSFNPDTQYF. For the CDR3, the DNA is TGCAGCGTGAAGACTAGCTTTAACCCAGATACGCAGTATTTT.